The rows below give T cell receptor beta chains drawn from one sample of a study of cytomegalovirus exposure and HLA in healthy donors. Repertoires were generated with immunoSEQ multiplex PCR, while TCRdb's copy carries only in-frame clones and drops some. This sample carries 170,000 or so clones, 80% of them seen once, and the ten largest clones take 0.6% to 0.7%. The source material was PBMCs. These receptors originate from a boy younger than 18 in good health and CMV-seronegative. CDR3s include the opening cysteine and the closing phenylalanine or tryptophan. A D gene is named only where the DNA matches it firmly. Not every row has a clone size; where given, it reads once, few, many or a size class.

V gene	D gene	clone size	J gene	CDR3 protein	CDR3 DNA
TRBV11-3	.	.	TRBJ1-1	CASSLERGLGAFF	TGTGCCAGCAGCTTAGAACGAGGGCTGGGGGCTTTCTTT
TRBV4-2	.	.	TRBJ1-1	CASSQDQGSHEAFF	TGTGCCAGCAGCCAAGATCAGGGATCGCATGAAGCTTTCTTT
TRBV2	.	.	TRBJ2-5	CASSDLQETQYF	TGTGCCAGCAGTGACTTACAAGAGACCCAGTACTTC
TRBV7-3	.	few	TRBJ2-2	CASSLGQAFNTGELFF	TGTGCCAGCAGCTTAGGGCAGGCCTTTAACACCGGGGAGCTGTTTTTT
TRBV19	.	.	TRBJ1-4	CASSISTGRNEKLFF	TGTGCCAGTAGTATATCAACAGGGCGAAATGAAAAACTGTTTTTT
TRBV11-2	.	.	TRBJ2-7	CASSSRTNLLYEQYF	TGTGCCAGCAGCTCACGGACTAACCTTCTCTACGAGCAGTACTTC
TRBV5-1	TRBD1	.	TRBJ1-1	CASSFDQGAVAFF	TGCGCCAGCAGCTTCGACCAGGGGGCTGTCGCTTTCTTT
TRBV6-1	TRBD1	.	TRBJ2-2	CASSATGANTGELFF	TGTGCCAGCAGCGCGACAGGGGCCAACACCGGGGAGCTGTTTTTT
TRBV4-1	.	.	TRBJ1-6	CASSPWRGTNYNSPLHF	TGCGCCAGCAGCCCTTGGCGGGGGACTAACTATAATTCACCCCTCCACTTT
TRBV7-9	.	.	TRBJ2-7	CSSSLVQGSSYEQYF	TGTTCCAGCAGCTTAGTCCAGGGGTCTTCCTACGAGCAGTACTTC
TRBV5-4	.	.	TRBJ1-5	CASSLGGVRAQPQHF	TGTGCCAGCAGCCTAGGAGGGGTCAGGGCTCAGCCCCAGCATTTT
TRBV27	TRBD1	.	TRBJ1-6	CASRGQGRRNSPLHF	TGTGCCAGCAGAGGACAGGGACGTAGGAATTCACCCCTCCACTTT
TRBV5-8	TRBD1	once	TRBJ1-1	CASSLFRLAGTGRPTEAFF	TGTGCCAGCAGCCTTTTTAGGCTCGCCGGGACAGGGCGACCCACTGAAGCTTTCTTT
TRBV6-1	TRBD1	few	TRBJ2-3	CASSRQGAEDTQYF	TGTGCCAGCAGTCGACAGGGGGCGGAAGATACGCAGTATTTT
TRBV7-9	TRBD2	.	TRBJ2-5	CASRPVSGYQETQYF	TGTGCCAGCAGACCGGTTAGCGGGTACCAAGAGACCCAGTACTTC
TRBV19	TRBD2	.	TRBJ2-7	CAGSIRLAGGEQYF	TGTGCCGGTAGTATACGACTAGCGGGGGGCGAGCAGTACTTC
TRBV7-2	.	.	TRBJ1-1	CASSSSGGDTEAFF	TGTGCCAGCAGCTCCTCCGGGGGAGACACTGAAGCTTTCTTT
TRBV7-3	TRBD2	.	TRBJ2-2	CASSRQPGGTGELFF	TGTGCCAGCAGCCGTCAGCCGGGGGGCACCGGGGAGCTGTTTTTT
TRBV15	TRBD2	.	TRBJ2-5	CATSRGAGSGETQYF	TGTGCCACCAGCAGAGGAGCGGGGAGCGGAGAGACCCAGTACTTC
TRBV28	TRBD2	.	TRBJ2-3	CASSFGTTTLAGSSTDTQYF	TGTGCCAGCAGTTTCGGTACCACTACGCTAGCGGGGTCTAGCACAGATACGCAGTATTTT
TRBV9	.	once	TRBJ2-3	CASSYGGGGGAYTDTQYF	TGTGCCAGCAGCTACGGTGGGGGAGGCGGGGCCTACACAGATACGCAGTATTTT
TRBV30	TRBD2	.	TRBJ2-7	CAWSVLSGSYEQYF	TGTGCCTGGAGTGTACTAAGCGGGAGTTACGAGCAGTACTTC
TRBV4-2	TRBD2	.	TRBJ2-1	CASSPLIAGYGDEQFF	TGTGCCAGCAGCCCCTTAATAGCGGGATACGGCGATGAGCAGTTCTTC
TRBV27	TRBD2	.	TRBJ2-3	CASSLYAGEAADTQYF	TGTGCCAGCAGTTTATATGCGGGAGAGGCGGCAGATACGCAGTATTTT
TRBV7-2	.	.	TRBJ2-5	CASTPRVQETQYF	TGTGCCAGCACCCCACGGGTGCAGGAGACCCAGTACTTC
TRBV5-4	.	.	TRBJ2-7	CASSPDSRRWEQYF	TGTGCCAGCAGCCCGGACTCCCGGAGGTGGGAGCAGTACTTC
TRBV7-3	.	.	TRBJ2-3	CASSLDRGGGTQYF	TGTGCCAGCAGCCTAGATCGGGGAGGGGGTACGCAGTATTTT
TRBV27	TRBD1	.	TRBJ1-2	CASSFSPDRAWGYTF	TGTGCCAGCAGTTTTAGCCCAGACAGGGCGTGGGGCTACACCTTC
TRBV27	TRBD2	.	TRBJ2-7	CASSFLRGTSGHYEQYF	TGTGCCAGCAGTTTTCTCAGGGGGACTAGCGGGCACTACGAGCAGTACTTC
TRBV9	.	.	TRBJ1-2	CASSVLGETNYGYTF	TGTGCCAGCAGCGTTCTCGGAGAAACTAACTATGGCTACACCTTC
TRBV4-3	TRBD1	.	TRBJ1-2	CASSQGRTGAYGYTF	TGCGCCAGCAGCCAAGGGCGAACAGGGGCCTATGGCTACACCTTC
TRBV30	TRBD2	.	TRBJ2-4	CAWSPSGLAGLIGIQYF	TGTGCCTGGAGTCCCTCCGGACTAGCGGGATTGATCGGCATTCAGTACTTC
TRBV10-3	TRBD1	.	TRBJ2-4	CAISLGQGAEGQYF	TGTGCCATCAGCTTAGGACAGGGGGCAGAGGGTCAGTACTTC